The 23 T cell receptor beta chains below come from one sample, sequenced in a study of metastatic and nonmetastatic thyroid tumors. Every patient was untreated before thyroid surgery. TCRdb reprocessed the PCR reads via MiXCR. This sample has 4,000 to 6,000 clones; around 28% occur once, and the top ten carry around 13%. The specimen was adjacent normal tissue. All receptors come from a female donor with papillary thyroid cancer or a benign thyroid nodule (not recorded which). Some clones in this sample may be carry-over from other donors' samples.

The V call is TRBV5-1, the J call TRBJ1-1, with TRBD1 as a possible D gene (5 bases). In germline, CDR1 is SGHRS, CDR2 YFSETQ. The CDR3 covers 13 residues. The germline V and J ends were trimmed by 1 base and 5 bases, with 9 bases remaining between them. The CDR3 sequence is CASSLLWGTEAFF. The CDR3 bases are TGCGCCAGCAGCTTGTTATGGGGGACTGAAGCTTTCTTT.

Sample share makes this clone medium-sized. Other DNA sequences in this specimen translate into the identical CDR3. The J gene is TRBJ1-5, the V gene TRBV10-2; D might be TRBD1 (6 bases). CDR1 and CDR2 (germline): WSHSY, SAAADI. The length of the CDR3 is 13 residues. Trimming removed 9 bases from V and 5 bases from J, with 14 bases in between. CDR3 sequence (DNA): TGCGCCAGTACCCCAGGGGTCTATCAGCCCCAGCATTTT. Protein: CASTPGVYQPQHF.

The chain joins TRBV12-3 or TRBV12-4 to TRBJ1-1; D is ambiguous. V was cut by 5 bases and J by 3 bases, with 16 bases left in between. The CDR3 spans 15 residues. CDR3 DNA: TGTGCCAGCAGTAACAACAAGGGAGAGGACACTGAAGCTTTCTTT. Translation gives CASSNNKGEDTEAFF.

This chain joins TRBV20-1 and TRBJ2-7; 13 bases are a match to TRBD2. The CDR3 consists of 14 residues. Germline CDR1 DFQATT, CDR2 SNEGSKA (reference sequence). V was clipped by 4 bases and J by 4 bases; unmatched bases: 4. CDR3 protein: CSAIRLAGGYEQYF. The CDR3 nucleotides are TGCAGTGCTATCCGACTAGCGGGGGGATACGAGCAGTACTTC.

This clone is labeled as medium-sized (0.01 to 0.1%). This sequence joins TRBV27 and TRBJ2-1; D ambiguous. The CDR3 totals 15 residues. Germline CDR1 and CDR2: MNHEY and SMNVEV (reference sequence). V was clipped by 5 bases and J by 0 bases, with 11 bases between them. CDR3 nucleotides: TGTGCCAGCAGTGGCTCGGAGAGCTCCTACAATGAGCAGTTCTTC. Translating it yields CASSGSESSYNEQFF.

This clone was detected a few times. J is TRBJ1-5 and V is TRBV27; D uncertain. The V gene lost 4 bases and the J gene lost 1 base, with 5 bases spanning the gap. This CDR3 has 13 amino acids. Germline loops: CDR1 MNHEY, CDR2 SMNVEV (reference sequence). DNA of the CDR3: TGTGCCAGCAGTTGGGCCAGCAATCAGCCCCAGCATTTT. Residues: CASSWASNQPQHF.

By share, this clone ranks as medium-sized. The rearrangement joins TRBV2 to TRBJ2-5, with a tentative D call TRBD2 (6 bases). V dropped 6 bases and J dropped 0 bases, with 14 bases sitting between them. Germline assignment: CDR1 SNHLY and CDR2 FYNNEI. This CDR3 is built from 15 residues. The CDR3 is CASRPLAGYQETQYF. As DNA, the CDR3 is TGTGCCAGCAGGCCTCTGGCGGGGTACCAAGAGACCCAGTACTTC. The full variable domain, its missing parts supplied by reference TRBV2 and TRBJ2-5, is EPEVTQTPSHQVTQMGQEVILRCVPISNHLYFYWYRQILGQKVEFLVSFYNNEISEKSEIFDDQFSVERPDGSNFTLKIRSTKLEDSAMYFCASRPLAGYQETQYFGPGTRLLVL.

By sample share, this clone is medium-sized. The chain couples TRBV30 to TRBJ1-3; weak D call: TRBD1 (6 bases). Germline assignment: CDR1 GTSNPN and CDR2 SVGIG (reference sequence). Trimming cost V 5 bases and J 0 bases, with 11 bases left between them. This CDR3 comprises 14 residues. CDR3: CAWQGPSSGNTIYF. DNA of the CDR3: TGTGCCTGGCAGGGGCCGAGCTCTGGAAACACCATATATTTT.

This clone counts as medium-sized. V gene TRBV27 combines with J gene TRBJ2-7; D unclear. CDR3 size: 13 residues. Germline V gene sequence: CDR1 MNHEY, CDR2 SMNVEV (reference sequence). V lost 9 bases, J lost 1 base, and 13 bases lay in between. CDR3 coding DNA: TGTGCCAGTGGGCCCTTCAAATCCTACGAGCAGTACTTC. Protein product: CASGPFKSYEQYF.

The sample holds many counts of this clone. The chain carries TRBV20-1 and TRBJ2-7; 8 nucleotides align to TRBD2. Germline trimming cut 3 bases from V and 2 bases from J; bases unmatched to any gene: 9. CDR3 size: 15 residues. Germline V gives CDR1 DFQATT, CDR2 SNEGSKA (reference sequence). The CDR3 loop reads CSARGASGQTYEQYF. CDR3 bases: TGCAGTGCTAGGGGGGCTAGCGGGCAAACCTACGAGCAGTACTTC.

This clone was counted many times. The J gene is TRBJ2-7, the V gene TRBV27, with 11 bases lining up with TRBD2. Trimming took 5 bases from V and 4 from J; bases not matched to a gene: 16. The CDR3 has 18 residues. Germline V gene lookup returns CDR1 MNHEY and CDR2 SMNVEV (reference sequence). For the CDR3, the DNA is TGTGCCAGCAGTCAGGCCGAGGGGACTAGCGGAGCCCCTTACGAGCAGTACTTC. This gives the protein CASSQAEGTSGAPYEQYF.

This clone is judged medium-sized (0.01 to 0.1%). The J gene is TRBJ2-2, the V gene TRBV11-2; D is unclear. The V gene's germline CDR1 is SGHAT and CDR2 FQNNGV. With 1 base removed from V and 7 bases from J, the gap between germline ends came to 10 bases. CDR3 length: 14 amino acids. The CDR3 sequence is CASSLVPSVGELFF. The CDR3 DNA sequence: TGTGCCAGCAGCTTAGTACCCTCCGTCGGGGAGCTGTTTTTT.

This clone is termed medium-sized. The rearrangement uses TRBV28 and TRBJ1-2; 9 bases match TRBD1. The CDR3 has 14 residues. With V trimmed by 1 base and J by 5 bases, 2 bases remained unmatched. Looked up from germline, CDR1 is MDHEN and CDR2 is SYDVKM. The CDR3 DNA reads TGTGCCAGCAGTTTATCCGGGACAGGGTATGGCTACACCTTC. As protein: CASSLSGTGYGYTF.

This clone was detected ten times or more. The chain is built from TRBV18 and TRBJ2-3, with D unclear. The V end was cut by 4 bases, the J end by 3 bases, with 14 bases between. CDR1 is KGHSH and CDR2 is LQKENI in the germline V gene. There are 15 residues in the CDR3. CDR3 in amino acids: CASSQSPTGTDTQYF. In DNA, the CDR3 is TGTGCCAGCTCACAGTCCCCGACGGGTACAGATACGCAGTATTTT.

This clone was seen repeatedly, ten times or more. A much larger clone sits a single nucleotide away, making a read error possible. CDR3 sequence: CASSPGHRATSEKLFF. DNA for the CDR3: TGCGCCAGCAGCCCGGGACACAGAGCAACTAGTGAAAAACTGTTTTTT. This chain connects TRBV5-1 to TRBJ1-4; weak D call: TRBD1 (6 bases). The CDR3 has 16 amino acids. The germline V gene encodes CDR1 SGHRS and CDR2 YFSETQ.

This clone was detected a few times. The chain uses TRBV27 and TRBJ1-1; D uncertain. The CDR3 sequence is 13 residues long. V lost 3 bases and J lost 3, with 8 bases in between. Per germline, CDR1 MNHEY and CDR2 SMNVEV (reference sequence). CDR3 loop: CASSFGSYTEAFF. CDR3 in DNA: TGTGCCAGCAGTTTTGGTTCATACACTGAAGCTTTCTTT.

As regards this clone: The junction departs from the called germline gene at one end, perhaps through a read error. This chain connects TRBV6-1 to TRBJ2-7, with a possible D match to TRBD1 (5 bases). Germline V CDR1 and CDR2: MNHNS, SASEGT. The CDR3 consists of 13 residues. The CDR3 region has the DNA TGTGCCAGCAGTACAGGCAGAGCCTACGGGCAGTACTTC. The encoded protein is CASSTGRAYGQYF.

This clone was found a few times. The CDR3 bases are TGTGCCAGCAGTTACAGAGGCAACACTGAAGCTTTCTTT. This sequence encodes CASSYRGNTEAFF. The J gene is TRBJ1-1, the V gene TRBV6-6; D gene unclear. V lost 2 bases and J lost 2, with 6 bases in between. From germline, CDR1 is MNHNY and CDR2 SVGAGI (reference sequence). The CDR3 has 13 amino acids.

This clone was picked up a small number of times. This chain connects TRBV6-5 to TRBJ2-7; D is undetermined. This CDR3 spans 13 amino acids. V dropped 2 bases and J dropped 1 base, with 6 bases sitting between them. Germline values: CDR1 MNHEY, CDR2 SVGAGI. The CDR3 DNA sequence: TGTGCCAGCAGTTACGTGGGGTCCTACGAGCAGTACTTC. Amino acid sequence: CASSYVGSYEQYF.

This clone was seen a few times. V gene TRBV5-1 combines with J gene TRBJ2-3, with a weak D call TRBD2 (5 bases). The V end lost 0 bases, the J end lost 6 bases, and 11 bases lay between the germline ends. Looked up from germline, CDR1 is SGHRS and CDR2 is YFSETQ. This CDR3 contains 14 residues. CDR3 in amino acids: CASSLGTTGDTQYF. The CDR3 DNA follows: TGCGCCAGCAGCTTGGGTACCACGGGGGATACGCAGTATTTT.

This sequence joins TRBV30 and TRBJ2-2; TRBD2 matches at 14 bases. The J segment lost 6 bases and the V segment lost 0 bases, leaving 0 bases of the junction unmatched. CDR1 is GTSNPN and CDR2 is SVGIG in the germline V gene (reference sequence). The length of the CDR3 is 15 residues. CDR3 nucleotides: TGTGCCTGGAGTGTGACTAGCGGGAGGGCCGGGGAGCTGTTTTTT. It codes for CAWSVTSGRAGELFF.

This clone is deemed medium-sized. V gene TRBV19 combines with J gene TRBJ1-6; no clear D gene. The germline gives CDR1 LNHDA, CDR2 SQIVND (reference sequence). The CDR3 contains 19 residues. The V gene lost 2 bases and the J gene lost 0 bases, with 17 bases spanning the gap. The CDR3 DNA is TGTGCCAGTAGTATAATGTATGGCGGATCTAGCTCCTATAATTCACCCCTCCACTTT. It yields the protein CASSIMYGGSSSYNSPLHF.

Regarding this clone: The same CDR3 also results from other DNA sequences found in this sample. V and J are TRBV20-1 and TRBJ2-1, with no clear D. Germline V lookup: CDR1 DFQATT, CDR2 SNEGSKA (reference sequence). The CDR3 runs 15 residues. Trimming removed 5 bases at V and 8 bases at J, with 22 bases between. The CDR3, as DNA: TGCAGTGCTTACCTCTCTGGTACAGCGAACGATGAGCAGTTCTTC. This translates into CSAYLSGTANDEQFF.